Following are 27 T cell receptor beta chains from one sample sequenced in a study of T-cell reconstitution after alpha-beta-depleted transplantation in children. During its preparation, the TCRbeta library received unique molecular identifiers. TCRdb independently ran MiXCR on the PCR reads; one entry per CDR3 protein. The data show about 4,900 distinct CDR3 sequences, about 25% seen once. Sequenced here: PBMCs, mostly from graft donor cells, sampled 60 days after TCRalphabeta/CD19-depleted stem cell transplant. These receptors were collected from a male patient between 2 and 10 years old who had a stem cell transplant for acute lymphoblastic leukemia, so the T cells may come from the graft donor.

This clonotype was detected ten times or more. CDR3 bases: TGCAGTGGCCGGGGCGGGGAGTCTGGAAACACCATATATTTT. Its translation is CSGRGGESGNTIYF. The chain couples TRBV20-1 to TRBJ1-3; perhaps TRBD1 as D (5 bases). The CDR3 length is 14 residues. The germline CDR1 and CDR2 sequences are DFQATT and SNEGSKA (reference sequence). With 7 bases removed from V and 1 base from J, the gap between germline ends came to 14 bases.

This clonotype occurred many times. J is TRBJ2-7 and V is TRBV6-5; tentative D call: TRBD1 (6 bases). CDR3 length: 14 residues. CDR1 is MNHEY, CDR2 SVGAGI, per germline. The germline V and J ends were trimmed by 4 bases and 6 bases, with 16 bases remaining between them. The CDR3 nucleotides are TGTGCCAGCAGTTTCCCACTCCCAGGGGTCGAGCAGTACTTC. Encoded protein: CASSFPLPGVEQYF.

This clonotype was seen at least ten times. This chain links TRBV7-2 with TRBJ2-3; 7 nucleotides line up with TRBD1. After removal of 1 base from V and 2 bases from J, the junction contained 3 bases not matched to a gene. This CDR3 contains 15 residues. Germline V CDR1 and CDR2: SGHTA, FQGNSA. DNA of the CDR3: TGTGCCAGCAGCTTAGGGACAGGCTACACAGATACGCAGTATTTT. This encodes CASSLGTGYTDTQYF.

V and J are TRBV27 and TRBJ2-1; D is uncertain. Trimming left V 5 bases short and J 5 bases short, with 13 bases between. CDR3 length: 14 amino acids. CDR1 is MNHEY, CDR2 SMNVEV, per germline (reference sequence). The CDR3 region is CASSPLTENNEQFF. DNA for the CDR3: TGTGCCAGCAGTCCCCTGACCGAGAACAATGAGCAGTTCTTC.

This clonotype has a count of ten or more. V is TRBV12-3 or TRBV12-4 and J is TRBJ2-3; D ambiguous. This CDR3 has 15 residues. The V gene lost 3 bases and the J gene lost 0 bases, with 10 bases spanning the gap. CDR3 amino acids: CASSLDLASTDTQYF. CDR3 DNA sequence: TGTGCCAGCAGTTTGGACCTCGCTAGCACAGATACGCAGTATTTT.

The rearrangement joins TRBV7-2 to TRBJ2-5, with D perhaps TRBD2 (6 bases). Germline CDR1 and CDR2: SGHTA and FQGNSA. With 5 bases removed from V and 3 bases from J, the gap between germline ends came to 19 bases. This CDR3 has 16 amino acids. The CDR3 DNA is TGTGCCAGCAGCCGAGATCCGGGACTGGGGGAAGAGACCCAGTACTTC. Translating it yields CASSRDPGLGEETQYF.

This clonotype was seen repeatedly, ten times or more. The CDR3 here is CASSQYGGGTEAFF. In nucleotides, the CDR3 is TGTGCCAGCAGCCAATATGGGGGCGGAACTGAAGCTTTCTTT. This chain uses TRBV3-1 with TRBJ1-1, with a tentative D call TRBD1 (6 bases). This CDR3 region has 14 residues. Deletions cut 2 bases from V and 5 bases from J, with 12 bases between. Germline-derived CDR1 and CDR2 are LGHDT and YNNKEL (reference sequence). Drawing the rest from reference TRBV3-1 and TRBJ1-1, the complete variable domain is DTAVSQTPKYLVTQMGNDKSIKCEQNLGHDTMYWYKQDSKKFLKIMFSYNNKELIINETVPNRFSPKSPDKAHLNLHINSLELGDSAVYFCASSQYGGGTEAFFGQGTRLTVV.

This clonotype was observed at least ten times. The CDR3 sequence is CASSLSSGANQPQHF. Here the CDR3 DNA reads TGTGCCAGCAGCTTAAGTTCAGGGGCTAATCAGCCCCAGCATTTT. This chain joins TRBV11-2 and TRBJ1-5; D may be TRBD1 (6 bases). The ends were cut back, 2 bases at V and 4 bases at J, with 12 bases in the middle. The CDR3 has 15 amino acids. CDR1 SGHAT and CDR2 FQNNGV come from the germline V gene.

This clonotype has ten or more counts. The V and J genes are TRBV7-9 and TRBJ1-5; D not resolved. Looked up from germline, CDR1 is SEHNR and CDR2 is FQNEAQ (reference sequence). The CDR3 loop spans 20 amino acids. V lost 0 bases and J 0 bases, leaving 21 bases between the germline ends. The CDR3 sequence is CASSLARLHLGKGSNQPQHF. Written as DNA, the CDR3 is TGTGCCAGCAGCTTAGCCCGTCTCCATCTGGGGAAGGGTAGCAATCAGCCCCAGCATTTT.

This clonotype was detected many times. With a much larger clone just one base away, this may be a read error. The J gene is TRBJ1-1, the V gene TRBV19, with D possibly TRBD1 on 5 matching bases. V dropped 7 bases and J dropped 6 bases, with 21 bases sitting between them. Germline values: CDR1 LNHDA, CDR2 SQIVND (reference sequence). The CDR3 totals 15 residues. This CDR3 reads CASIPYSGFGAEAFF. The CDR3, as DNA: TGTGCCAGTATTCCTTACTCAGGGTTCGGCGCTGAAGCTTTCTTT.

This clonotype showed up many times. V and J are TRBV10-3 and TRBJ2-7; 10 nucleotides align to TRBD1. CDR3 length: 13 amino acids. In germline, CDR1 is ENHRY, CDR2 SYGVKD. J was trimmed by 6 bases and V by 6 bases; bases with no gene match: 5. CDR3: CAISRQGAREQYF. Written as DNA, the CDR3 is TGTGCCATCAGCCGACAGGGGGCACGCGAGCAGTACTTC.

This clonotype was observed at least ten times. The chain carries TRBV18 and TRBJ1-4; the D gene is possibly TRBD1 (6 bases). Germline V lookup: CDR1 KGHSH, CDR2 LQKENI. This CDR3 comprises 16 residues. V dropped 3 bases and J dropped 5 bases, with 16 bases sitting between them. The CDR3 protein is CASSPGRTAENEKLFF. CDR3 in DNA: TGTGCCAGCTCACCGGGTCGGACAGCCGAAAATGAAAAACTGTTTTTT.

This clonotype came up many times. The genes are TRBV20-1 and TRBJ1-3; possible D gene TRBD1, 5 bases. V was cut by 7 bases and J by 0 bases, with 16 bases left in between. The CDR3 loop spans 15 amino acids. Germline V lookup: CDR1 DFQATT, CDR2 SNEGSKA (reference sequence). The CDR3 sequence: CSVQARDSSGNTIYF. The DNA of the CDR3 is TGCAGTGTGCAGGCGCGGGACTCCTCTGGAAACACCATATATTTT.

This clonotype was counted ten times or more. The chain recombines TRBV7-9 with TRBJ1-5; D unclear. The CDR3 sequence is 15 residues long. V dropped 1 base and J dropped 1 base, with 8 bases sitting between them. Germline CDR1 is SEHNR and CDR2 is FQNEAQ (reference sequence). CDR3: CASSLETESNQPQHF. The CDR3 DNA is TGTGCCAGCAGCTTAGAGACCGAGAGCAATCAGCCCCAGCATTTT.

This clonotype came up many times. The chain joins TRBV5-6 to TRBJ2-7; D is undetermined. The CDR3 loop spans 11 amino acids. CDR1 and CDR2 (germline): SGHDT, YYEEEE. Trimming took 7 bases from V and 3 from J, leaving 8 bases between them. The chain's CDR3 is CASSYLYEQYF. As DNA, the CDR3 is TGTGCCAGCTCCTACCTCTACGAGCAGTACTTC.

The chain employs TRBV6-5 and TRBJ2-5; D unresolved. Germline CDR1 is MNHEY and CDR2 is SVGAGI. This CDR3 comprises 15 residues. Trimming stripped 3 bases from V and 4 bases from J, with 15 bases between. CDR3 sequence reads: CASSYFIGRGETQYF. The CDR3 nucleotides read TGTGCCAGCAGTTATTTCATAGGTCGAGGAGAGACCCAGTACTTC.

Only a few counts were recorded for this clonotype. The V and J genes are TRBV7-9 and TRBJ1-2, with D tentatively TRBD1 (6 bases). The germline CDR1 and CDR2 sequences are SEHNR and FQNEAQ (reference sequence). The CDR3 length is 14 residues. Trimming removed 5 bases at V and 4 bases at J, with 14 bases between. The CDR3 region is CASSLPGGSYGYTF. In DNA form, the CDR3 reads TGTGCCAGCAGCCTCCCTGGGGGCAGCTATGGCTACACCTTC. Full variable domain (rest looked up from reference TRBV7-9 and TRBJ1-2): DTGVSQNPRHKITKRGQNVTFRCDPISEHNRLYWYRQTLGQGPEFLTYFQNEAQLEKSRLLSDRFSAERPKGSFSTLEIQRTEQGDSAMYLCASSLPGGSYGYTFGSGTRLTVV.

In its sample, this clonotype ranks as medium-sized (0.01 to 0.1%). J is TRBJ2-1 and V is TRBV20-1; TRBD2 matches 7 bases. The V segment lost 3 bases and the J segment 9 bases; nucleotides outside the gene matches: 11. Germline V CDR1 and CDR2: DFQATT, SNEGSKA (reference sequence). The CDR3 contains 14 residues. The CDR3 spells CSASILADRGEQFF. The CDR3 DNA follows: TGCAGTGCTAGTATCCTAGCGGATAGAGGTGAGCAGTTCTTC.

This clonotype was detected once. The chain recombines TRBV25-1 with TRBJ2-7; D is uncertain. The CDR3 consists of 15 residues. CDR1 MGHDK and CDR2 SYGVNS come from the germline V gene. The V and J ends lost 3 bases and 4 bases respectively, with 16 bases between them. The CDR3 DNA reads TGTGCCAGCAGTGACCAAACAAGGAGTCTTTACGAGCAGTACTTC. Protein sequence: CASSDQTRSLYEQYF.

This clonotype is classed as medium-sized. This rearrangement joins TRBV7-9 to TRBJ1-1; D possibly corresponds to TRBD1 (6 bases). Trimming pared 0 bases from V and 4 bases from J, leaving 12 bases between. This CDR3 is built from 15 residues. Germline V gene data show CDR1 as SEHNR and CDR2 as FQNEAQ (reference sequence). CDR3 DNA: TGTGCCAGCAGCTTAGCGAATGAAGGGGGCACTGAAGCTTTCTTT. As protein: CASSLANEGGTEAFF.

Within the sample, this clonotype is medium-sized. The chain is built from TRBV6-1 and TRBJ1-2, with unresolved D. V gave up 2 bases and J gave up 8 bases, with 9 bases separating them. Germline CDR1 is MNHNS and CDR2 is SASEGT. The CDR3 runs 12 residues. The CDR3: CASSETQRGYTF. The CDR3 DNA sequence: TGTGCCAGCAGTGAAACGCAGAGGGGCTACACCTTC.

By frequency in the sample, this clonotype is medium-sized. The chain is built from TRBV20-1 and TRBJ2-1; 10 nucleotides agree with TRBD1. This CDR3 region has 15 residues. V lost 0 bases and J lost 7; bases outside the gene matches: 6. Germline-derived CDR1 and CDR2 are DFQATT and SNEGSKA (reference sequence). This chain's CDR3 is CSARDLGQGRNEQFF. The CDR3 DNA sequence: TGCAGTGCTAGAGACTTGGGACAGGGGAGGAATGAGCAGTTCTTC.

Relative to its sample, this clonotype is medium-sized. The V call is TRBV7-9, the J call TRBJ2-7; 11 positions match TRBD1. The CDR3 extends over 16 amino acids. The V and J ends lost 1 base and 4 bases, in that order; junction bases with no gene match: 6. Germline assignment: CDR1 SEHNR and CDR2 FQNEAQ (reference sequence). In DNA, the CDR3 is TGTGCCAGCAGCTTAGGAAGGACAGGGGGCTTTTACGAGCAGTACTTC. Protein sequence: CASSLGRTGGFYEQYF.

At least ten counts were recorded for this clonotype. Here the CDR3 reads CATTEAGGDEQFF. The CDR3 coding sequence is TGTGCCACCACTGAGGCGGGAGGAGATGAGCAGTTCTTC. The chain links TRBV24-1 to TRBJ2-1; 8 bases are a match to TRBD2. The germline CDR1 and CDR2 sequences are KGHDR and SFDVKD. This CDR3 spans 13 amino acids. V gave up 8 bases and J gave up 8 bases; unmatched junction bases: 7.

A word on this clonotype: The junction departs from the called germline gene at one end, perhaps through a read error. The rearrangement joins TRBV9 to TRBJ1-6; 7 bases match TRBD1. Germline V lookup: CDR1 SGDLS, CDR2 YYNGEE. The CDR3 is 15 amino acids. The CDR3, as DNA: TGTGCCAGCAGGGCCACCGGGACAGAGAATTCACCACTCCACTTT. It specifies CASRATGTENSPLHF.

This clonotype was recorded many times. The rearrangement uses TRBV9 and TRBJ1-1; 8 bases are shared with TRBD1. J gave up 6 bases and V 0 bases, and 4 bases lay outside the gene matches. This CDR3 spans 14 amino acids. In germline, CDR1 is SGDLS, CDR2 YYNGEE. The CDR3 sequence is CASSVATGGAEAFF. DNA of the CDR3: TGTGCCAGCAGCGTAGCTACAGGGGGAGCTGAAGCTTTCTTT. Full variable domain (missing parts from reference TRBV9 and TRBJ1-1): DSGVTQTPKHLITATGQRVTLRCSPRSGDLSVYWYQQSLDQGLQFLIQYYNGEERAKGNILERFSAQQFPDLHSELNLSSLELGDSALYFCASSVATGGAEAFFGQGTRLTVV.

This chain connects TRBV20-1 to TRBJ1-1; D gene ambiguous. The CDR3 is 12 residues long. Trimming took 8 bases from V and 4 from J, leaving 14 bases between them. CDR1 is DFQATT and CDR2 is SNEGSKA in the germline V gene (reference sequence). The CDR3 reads CSQAPGGTEAFF. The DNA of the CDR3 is TGCAGTCAGGCCCCGGGCGGCACTGAAGCTTTCTTT.